The source of this T cell receptor beta chain is a study of cytomegalovirus exposure and HLA in healthy donors. Looking at the study overall: An earlier analysis found 120 million or so unique TCR beta sequences from roughly 170 million T cells. General observations from the study: Roughly uniform sequencing depth across donors was assumed, possibly incorrectly.

This clone was observed a single time. Its antigen remains unknown. PCR used 60 Vbeta primers and 13 Jbeta primers. Some clones are missing from TCRdb's copy, which holds only in-frame ones; the method was immunoSEQ multiplex PCR. Seen here are 120,000 to 150,000 clones, roughly 80% observed once, and the top ten hold around 3%. This CDR3 is 16 amino acids long. V lost 0 bases and J lost 0, with 9 bases in between. Germline-derived CDR1 and CDR2 are MGHRA and YSYEKL. The clonotype originates from a man aged 35 to 55 in good health and CMV-seropositive. This chain links TRBV4-1 with TRBJ1-3; D remains unclear. Sample: PBMCs. The CDR3 sequence: CASSQDLRVSGNTIYF. CDR3 sequence (DNA): TGCGCCAGCAGCCAAGATCTGCGGGTCTCTGGAAACACCATATATTTT.